The 20 T cell receptor beta chains reported below all come from one sample, sequenced in a study of cytomegalovirus exposure and HLA in healthy donors. PCR employed 60 Vbeta and 13 Jbeta primers. Some clones are missing from TCRdb's copy, which holds only in-frame ones; the method was immunoSEQ multiplex PCR. This sample yields over 100,000 clones, of which 75% to 80% are seen a single time; under 6.5% belongs to the top ten. Input material: PBMCs. The source is a man in his sixties in good health and CMV-seropositive.

The chain recombines TRBV4-1 with TRBJ2-1; possible D gene TRBD1, 7 bases. Germline-derived CDR1 and CDR2 are MGHRA and YSYEKL. Trimming pared 0 bases from V and 6 bases from J, leaving 12 bases between. CDR3 size: 15 residues. CDR3 DNA sequence: TGCGCCAGCAGCCAAGATTCAGGGGGGTTCAATGAGCAGTTCTTC. Protein sequence: CASSQDSGGFNEQFF.

The genes are TRBV7-3 and TRBJ2-2; no definite D call. Trimming pared 7 bases from V and 1 base from J, leaving 10 bases between. The CDR3 spans 14 residues. In germline, CDR1 is SGHTA, CDR2 FQGTGA. In DNA, the CDR3 is TGTGCCAGCACCCTCGCGTTGAACACCGGGGAGCTGTTTTTT. Its translation is CASTLALNTGELFF.

The chain couples TRBV5-1 to TRBJ2-3; TRBD2 agrees at 12 bases. Trimming removed 5 bases from V and 4 bases from J; junction bases left unmatched: 8. The CDR3 has 16 amino acids. The germline gives CDR1 SGHRS, CDR2 YFSETQ. The CDR3 is CASRESPSGGADTQYF. For the CDR3, the DNA is TGCGCCAGCAGGGAGAGTCCTAGCGGGGGGGCAGATACGCAGTATTTT. The variable domain in full, completed from reference TRBV5-1 and TRBJ2-3, reads KAGVTQTPRYLIKTRGQQVTLSCSPISGHRSVSWYQQTPGQGLQFLFEYFSETQRNKGNFPGRFSGRQFSNSRSEMNVSTLELGDSALYLCASRESPSGGADTQYFGPGTRLTVL.

The V gene is TRBV11-2, the J gene TRBJ1-1, with D maybe TRBD1 (5 bases). The CDR3 has 14 amino acids. V gave up 5 bases and J gave up 1 base, with 11 bases separating them. Per germline, CDR1 SGHAT and CDR2 FQNNGV. Written as DNA, the CDR3 is TGTGCCAGCAGCCCCCGGGGGAGGAACACTGAAGCTTTCTTT. It encodes CASSPRGRNTEAFF.

The chain uses TRBV5-4 and TRBJ2-4; 9 bases map to TRBD1. V shed 0 bases and J 9 bases; nucleotides not matched to a gene: 10. Germline CDR1 is SGHNT and CDR2 is YYREEE (reference sequence). The CDR3 length is 16 residues. This CDR3 is CASSLAQGAGFGIQYF. The CDR3 DNA follows: TGTGCCAGCAGCTTGGCACAGGGGGCTGGATTTGGCATTCAGTACTTC.

This clone was seen once. This chain joins TRBV19 and TRBJ1-1; the match to TRBD1 covers 8 bases. The germline gives CDR1 LNHDA, CDR2 SQIVND (reference sequence). The CDR3 sequence is 16 residues long. Germline trimming cut 6 bases from V and 3 bases from J; bases unmatched to any gene: 12. DNA for the CDR3: TGTGCCAGTAGAACTATCGACAGGGGCGAGGACACTGAAGCTTTCTTT. This sequence encodes CASRTIDRGEDTEAFF.

This sequence joins TRBV10-3 and TRBJ1-1, with 9 bases lining up with TRBD1. Looked up from germline, CDR1 is ENHRY and CDR2 is SYGVKD. The CDR3 runs to 17 residues. The ends lost 6 bases at V and 4 bases at J; junction bases unmatched: 15. The DNA of the CDR3 is TGTGCCATCAGGGGGACAGGGCTTACCTCTTTAAGCACTGAAGCTTTCTTT. Its translation: CAIRGTGLTSLSTEAFF.

The chain carries TRBV7-9 and TRBJ2-3; 9 bases match TRBD2. The germline gives CDR1 SEHNR, CDR2 FQNEAQ (reference sequence). There are 16 residues in the CDR3. With V trimmed by 1 base and J by 5 bases, 7 bases remained unmatched. The CDR3, as DNA: TGTGCCAGCAGCTTAGGCCGCGGGGGGGCCGTAGATACGCAGTATTTT. It codes for CASSLGRGGAVDTQYF.

V usage is TRBV5-6 and J usage is TRBJ1-1; 12 nucleotides line up with TRBD1. CDR1 is SGHDT and CDR2 is YYEEEE in the germline V gene. This CDR3 is 16 amino acids long. Trimming cost V 4 bases and J 0 bases; bases outside gene matches: 4. The CDR3 spells CASSGTGGRVNTEAFF. CDR3 sequence (DNA): TGTGCCAGCAGCGGGACAGGGGGCAGGGTGAACACTGAAGCTTTCTTT.

This chain joins TRBV2 and TRBJ2-2; the D gene is possibly TRBD1 (6 bases). Trimming removed 3 bases at V and 4 bases at J, with 12 bases between. The CDR3 has 15 amino acids. Germline CDR1 and CDR2: SNHLY and FYNNEI. The DNA for the CDR3 is TGTGCCAGCAGTGACGGGGTAGGGGGCACCGGGGAGCTGTTTTTT. Amino acids: CASSDGVGGTGELFF.

V usage is TRBV7-9 and J usage is TRBJ1-5; maybe TRBD1 (5 bases). Trimming removed 5 bases from V and 5 bases from J, with 7 bases in between. In germline, CDR1 is SEHNR, CDR2 FQNEAQ (reference sequence). This CDR3 has 12 residues. This CDR3 is CASSAGDQPQHF. The CDR3 DNA reads TGTGCCAGCAGCGCGGGGGATCAGCCCCAGCATTTT. The variable domain in full, with the rest retrieved from reference TRBV7-9 and TRBJ1-5, is DTGVSQNPRHKITKRGQNVTFRCDPISEHNRLYWYRQTLGQGPEFLTYFQNEAQLEKSRLLSDRFSAERPKGSFSTLEIQRTEQGDSAMYLCASSAGDQPQHFGDGTRLSIL.

The chain combines TRBV5-1 with TRBJ2-7; a weak D match, TRBD2 (6 bases). The germline V gene has CDR1 SGHRS and CDR2 YFSETQ. The CDR3 extends over 17 amino acids. V dropped 4 bases and J dropped 1 base, with 21 bases sitting between them. Written as DNA, the CDR3 is TGCGCCAGCAGCCCAAGGGTAGGTAGCGGACTATCCTACGAGCAGTACTTC. As protein: CASSPRVGSGLSYEQYF.

The genes are TRBV7-9 and TRBJ2-3, with a weak D call TRBD1 (5 bases). Trimming took off 4 bases at V and 2 bases at J, with 10 bases between the two ends. Germline lookup yields CDR1 SEHNR and CDR2 FQNEAQ (reference sequence). The CDR3 has 14 residues. In DNA, the CDR3 is TGTGCCAGCAGCTCCCAGGGAAACACAGATACGCAGTATTTT. Translating gives CASSSQGNTDTQYF.

This rearrangement joins TRBV9 to TRBJ1-5; D ambiguous. Germline V gives CDR1 SGDLS, CDR2 YYNGEE. Trimming pared 0 bases from V and 5 bases from J, leaving 6 bases between. The CDR3 is 13 residues long. In nucleotides, the CDR3 is TGTGCCAGCAGCGTAGCTGGGCATCAGCCCCAGCATTTT. The encoded protein is CASSVAGHQPQHF.

The V call is TRBV9, the J call TRBJ2-7; the D gene is possibly TRBD1 (6 bases). This CDR3 spans 14 amino acids. CDR1 is SGDLS and CDR2 is YYNGEE in the germline V gene. V was trimmed by 2 bases and J by 2 bases, leaving 11 bases between them. CDR3 protein: CASSVRQETYEQYF. DNA for the CDR3: TGTGCCAGCAGCGTCCGACAGGAGACCTACGAGCAGTACTTC.

The J gene is TRBJ2-1, the V gene TRBV7-2; D gene uncertain. CDR3 length: 12 residues. CDR1 is SGHTA, CDR2 FQGNSA, per germline. Trimming removed 2 bases at V and 13 bases at J, with 12 bases between. CDR3 in amino acids: CASSLTQSPQFF. The CDR3 DNA reads as TGTGCCAGCAGCTTAACACAGAGCCCACAGTTCTTC.

The chain carries TRBV28 and TRBJ1-4; 9 positions agree with TRBD1. The length of the CDR3 is 13 residues. The J segment lost 7 bases and the V segment lost 7 bases, leaving 4 bases of the junction unmatched. Germline V gene lookup returns CDR1 MDHEN and CDR2 SYDVKM. CDR3 protein: CASNRGQTEKLFF. The CDR3 region has the DNA TGTGCCAGCAACAGGGGGCAGACTGAAAAACTGTTTTTT. The whole variable domain, remainder taken from reference TRBV28 and TRBJ1-4, is DVKVTQSSRYLVKRTGEKVFLECVQDMDHENMFWYRQDPGLGLRLIYFSYDVKMKEKGDIPEGYSVSREKKERFSLILESASTNQTSMYLCASNRGQTEKLFFGSGTQLSVL.

The chain couples TRBV5-6 to TRBJ2-6; 7 bases fit TRBD1. The germline gives CDR1 SGHDT, CDR2 YYEEEE. This CDR3 has 15 amino acids. J gave up 4 bases and V 5 bases, and 6 bases lay outside the gene matches. The CDR3 DNA reads as TGTGCCAGCAGATTTAGGGGGCGGGGGGCCAACGTCCTGACTTTC. It yields the protein CASRFRGRGANVLTF. The full variable domain, completed using reference TRBV5-6 and TRBJ2-6, is DAGVTQSPTHLIKTRGQQVTLRCSPKSGHDTVSWYQQALGQGPQFIFQYYEEEERQRGNFPDRFSGHQFPNYSSELNVNALLLGDSALYLCASRFRGRGANVLTFGAGSRLTVL.

The chain is built from TRBV5-6 and TRBJ1-1; 8 bases match TRBD1. V lost 0 bases and J lost 3; bases outside the gene matches: 10. Germline CDR1 SGHDT, CDR2 YYEEEE. CDR3 length: 17 residues. DNA of the CDR3: TGTGCCAGCAGCTTGGCAGGGGGCGAGGCGATGGACACTGAAGCTTTCTTT. It encodes CASSLAGGEAMDTEAFF.

Only a few counts were recorded for this clone. One end of the junction fails to match germline, which may point to a read error. The chain employs TRBV5-3 and TRBJ1-1; D is ambiguous. TRBV5-3 is labeled an ORF, and its function is uncertain. The CDR3 extends over 13 amino acids. The CDR3 DNA reads as TGTGCCAGCAGCTTAGAGACTAACACTGAAGCTTTCTTT. Amino acids: CASSLETNTEAFF.